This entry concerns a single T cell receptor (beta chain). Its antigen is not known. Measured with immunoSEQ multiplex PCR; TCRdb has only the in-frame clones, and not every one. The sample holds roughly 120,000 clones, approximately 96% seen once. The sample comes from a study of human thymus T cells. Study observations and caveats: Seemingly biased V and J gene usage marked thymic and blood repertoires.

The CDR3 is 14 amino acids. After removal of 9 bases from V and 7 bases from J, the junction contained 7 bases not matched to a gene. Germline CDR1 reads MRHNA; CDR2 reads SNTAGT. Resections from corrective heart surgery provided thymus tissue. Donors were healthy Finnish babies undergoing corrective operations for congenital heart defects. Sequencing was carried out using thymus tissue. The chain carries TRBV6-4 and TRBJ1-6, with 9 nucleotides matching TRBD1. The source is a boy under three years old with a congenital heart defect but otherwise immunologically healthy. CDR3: CARGQGFDNSPLHF. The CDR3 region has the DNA TGTGCCAGGGGACAGGGATTTGACAATTCACCCCTCCACTTT.